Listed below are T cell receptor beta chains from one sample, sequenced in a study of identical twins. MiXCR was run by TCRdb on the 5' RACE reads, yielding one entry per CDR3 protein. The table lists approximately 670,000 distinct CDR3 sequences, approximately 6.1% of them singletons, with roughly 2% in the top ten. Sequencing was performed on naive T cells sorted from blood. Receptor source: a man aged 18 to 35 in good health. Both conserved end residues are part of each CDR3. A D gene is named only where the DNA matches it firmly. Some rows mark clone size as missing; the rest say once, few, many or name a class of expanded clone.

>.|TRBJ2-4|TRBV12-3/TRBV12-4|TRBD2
TGTGCCAGCAGTTTAGCGCTAGCGGAGCTGTCGAACATTCAGTACTTC
CASSLALAELSNIQYF
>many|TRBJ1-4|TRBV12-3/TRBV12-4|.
TGTGCCAGCAGTTTTCGATCGAGGGGTGAAAAACTGTTTTTT
CASSFRSRGEKLFF
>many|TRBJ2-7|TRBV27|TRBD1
TGTGCCAGCAGTTCCACAGGGACAGGTCCCTACGAGCAGTACTTC
CASSSTGTGPYEQYF
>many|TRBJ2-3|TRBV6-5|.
TGTGCCAGCAGTTACTCGAACCAGGGCACAGATACGCAGTATTTT
CASSYSNQGTDTQYF
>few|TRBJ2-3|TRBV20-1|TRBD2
TGCAGTGCTAGTTACGGGAGGGGAGATACGCAGTATTTT
CSASYGRGDTQYF
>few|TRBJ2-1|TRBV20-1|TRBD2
TGCAGTGCTAGGACTAGCGGGATTGAGCAGTTCTTC
CSARTSGIEQFF
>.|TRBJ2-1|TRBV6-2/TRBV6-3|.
TGTGCCAGCAGTTACTCAGATCCCGGGACGGCGTACAATGAGCAGTTCTTC
CASSYSDPGTAYNEQFF
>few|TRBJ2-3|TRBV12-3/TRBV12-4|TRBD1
TGTGCCAGCAGCACAGCGAGCAGGGGGTGGAACACAGATACGCAGTATTTT
CASSTASRGWNTDTQYF
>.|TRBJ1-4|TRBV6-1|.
TGTGCCAGCAGCATCGGGGGACGTGGTGAAAAACTGTTTTTT
CASSIGGRGEKLFF
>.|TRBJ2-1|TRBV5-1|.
TGCGCCAGCAGTCCTGGCGGGGGCCCCAATGAGCAGTTCTTC
CASSPGGGPNEQFF
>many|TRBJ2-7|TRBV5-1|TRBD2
TGCGCCAGCAGCGGTCTAGCGGGAGCTCTGTACGAGCAGTACTTC
CASSGLAGALYEQYF
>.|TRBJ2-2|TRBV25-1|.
TGTGCCAGCAGTGATCCCGCCGGGGCAGAGGTTAACACCGGGGAGCTGTTTTTT
CASSDPAGAEVNTGELFF
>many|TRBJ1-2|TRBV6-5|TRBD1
TGTGCCAGCAGTTACTCCGAGATTACAGGGGGTCACTATGGCTACACCTTC
CASSYSEITGGHYGYTF
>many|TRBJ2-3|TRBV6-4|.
TGTGCCAGCAGAAGACAGAGCCAGGCCACAGATACGCAGTATTTT
CASRRQSQATDTQYF
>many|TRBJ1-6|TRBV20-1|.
TGCAGTGCTAGAGGTCTCAGGTCGCAGGGAACACCCCTCCACTTT
CSARGLRSQGTPLHF
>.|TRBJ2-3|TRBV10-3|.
TGTGCCATCAGGGTCCTCGGACGGACCTCAGATACGCAGTATTTT
CAIRVLGRTSDTQYF
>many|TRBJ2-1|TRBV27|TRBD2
TGTGCCAGCACCCAGCCCGGGACTAGCGGGGGGAATGAGCAGTTCTTC
CASTQPGTSGGNEQFF
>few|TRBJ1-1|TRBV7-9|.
TGTGCCAGCAGCCGGGGGGCTCGGGACACTGAAGCTTTCTTT
CASSRGARDTEAFF
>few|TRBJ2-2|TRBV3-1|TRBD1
TGTGCCAGCAGCCCTCAAGGGACAGGGAACACCGGGGAGCTGTTTTTT
CASSPQGTGNTGELFF
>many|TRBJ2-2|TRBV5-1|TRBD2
TGCGCCAGCAGCCGTCGATCGACTAGCGGGAGGCCGGCGAACACCGGGGAGCTGTTTTTT
CASSRRSTSGRPANTGELFF
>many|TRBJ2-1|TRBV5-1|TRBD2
TGCGCCAGCAGACTAGCGGGAGGAATCTACAATGAGCAGTTCTTC
CASRLAGGIYNEQFF
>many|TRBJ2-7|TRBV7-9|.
TGTGCCAGCAGCTTAGTGGAGTCGGGAAGGTACGAGCAGTACTTC
CASSLVESGRYEQYF
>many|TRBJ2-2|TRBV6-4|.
TGTGCCAGCAGTGACTCGCACAGGAACACCGGGGAGCTGTTTTTT
CASSDSHRNTGELFF
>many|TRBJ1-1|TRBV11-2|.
TGTGCCAGCAGCTTAGTCGCAGGGATGAACACTGAAGCTTTCTTT
CASSLVAGMNTEAFF
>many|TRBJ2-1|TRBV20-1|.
TGCAGTGCTAGATCGGGACCCCTCAGGGATGAGCAGTTCTTC
CSARSGPLRDEQFF
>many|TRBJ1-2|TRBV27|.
TGTGCCAGCAGTTTCAAAGGCGGGCCGATCTATGGCTACACCTTC
CASSFKGGPIYGYTF
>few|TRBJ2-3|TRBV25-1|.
TGTGCCAGCAGTCGCGGGCTCACAGATACGCAGTATTTT
CASSRGLTDTQYF
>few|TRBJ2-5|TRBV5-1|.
TGCGCCAGCAGCTTGGGGCAGTCGGAGACCCAGTACTTC
CASSLGQSETQYF